This T cell receptor (beta chain) emerged from a study of OX40 agonist ivuxolimab in advanced cancers. Looking at the study overall: There were three patients with partial responses, one having hepatocellular carcinoma and two cutaneous melanoma.

TCRdb's copy holds only in-frame clones and misses some; the assay was immunoSEQ multiplex PCR. Of 13,000 to 15,000 clones in the sample, about 77% were seen once. In germline, CDR1 is SGHRS, CDR2 YFSETQ. J lost 3 bases, V lost 2 bases, and 2 bases had no gene match. The CDR3 totals 13 residues. The receptor comes from an adult with an advanced solid tumor such as melanoma, head and neck, liver or kidney cancer. This chain joins TRBV5-1 and TRBJ2-7, with TRBD2 identical over 7 bases. Sequenced here: CD4+ or CD8+ T cells sorted from blood, sampled in a trial of the OX40 agonist ivuxolimab. The CDR3 sequence: CASSFGGNYEQYF. CDR3 bases: TGCGCCAGCAGCTTCGGGGGGAACTACGAGCAGTACTTC.